These 2 T cell receptor beta chains were sequenced from one sample in a study of OX40 agonist ivuxolimab in advanced cancers. Repertoires were generated with immunoSEQ multiplex PCR, while TCRdb's copy carries only in-frame clones and drops some. The data contain tens of thousands of clones, roughly 90% of them seen just once; the ten biggest clones take up about 0.58%. Sequences were derived from CD4+ or CD8+ T cells sorted from blood, sampled in a trial of the OX40 agonist ivuxolimab. These receptors came from an adult with an advanced solid tumor such as melanoma, head and neck, liver or kidney cancer.

On this clone: The junction shows a germline mismatch at one end, possibly a read error. J is TRBJ2-7 and V is TRBV14; D perhaps matches TRBD1 (6 bases). The CDR3 contains 13 residues. Looked up from germline, CDR1 is SGHDN and CDR2 is FVKESK. The CDR3 region has the DNA TGTGCCCGCAGGGGAGTACTGCTCTACGAGCAGTACTTC. Encoded protein: CARRGVLLYEQYF.

This clone appeared a single time. The CDR3 is CASTQPGLPYEQYF. For the CDR3, the DNA is TGTGCCAGCACTCAGCCGGGACTACCCTACGAGCAGTACTTC. The V call is TRBV27, the J call TRBJ2-7; 7 bases line up with TRBD2. With 7 bases clipped from V and 2 bases from J, the junction kept 8 bases outside the gene matches. Per germline, CDR1 MNHEY and CDR2 SMNVEV (reference sequence). This CDR3 contains 14 residues.